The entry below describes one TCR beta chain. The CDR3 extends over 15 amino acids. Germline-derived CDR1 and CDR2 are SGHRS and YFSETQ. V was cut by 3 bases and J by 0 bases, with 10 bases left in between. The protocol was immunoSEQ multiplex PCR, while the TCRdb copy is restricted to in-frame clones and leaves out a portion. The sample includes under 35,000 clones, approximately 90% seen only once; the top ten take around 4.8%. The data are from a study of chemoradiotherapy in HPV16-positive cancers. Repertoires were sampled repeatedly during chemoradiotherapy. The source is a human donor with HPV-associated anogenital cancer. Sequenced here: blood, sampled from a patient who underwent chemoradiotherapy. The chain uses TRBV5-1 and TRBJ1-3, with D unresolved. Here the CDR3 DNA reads TGCGCCAGCAGCTCGGCAGGAAGCTCTGGAAACACCATATATTTT. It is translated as CASSSAGSSGNTIYF. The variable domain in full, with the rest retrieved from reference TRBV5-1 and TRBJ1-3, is KAGVTQTPRYLIKTRGQQVTLSCSPISGHRSVSWYQQTPGQGLQFLFEYFSETQRNKGNFPGRFSGRQFSNSRSEMNVSTLELGDSALYLCASSSAGSSGNTIYFGEGSWLTVV.